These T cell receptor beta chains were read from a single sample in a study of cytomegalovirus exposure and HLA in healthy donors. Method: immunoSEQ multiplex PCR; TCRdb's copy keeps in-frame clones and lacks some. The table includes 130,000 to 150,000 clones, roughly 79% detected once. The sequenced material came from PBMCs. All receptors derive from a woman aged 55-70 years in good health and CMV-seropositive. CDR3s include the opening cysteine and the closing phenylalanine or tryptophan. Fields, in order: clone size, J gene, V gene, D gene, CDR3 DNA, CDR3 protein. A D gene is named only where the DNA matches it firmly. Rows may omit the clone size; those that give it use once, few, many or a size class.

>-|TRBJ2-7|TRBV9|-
TGTGCCAGCAGCGTAGATCCACTGGCCTACGAGCAGTACTTC
CASSVDPLAYEQYF
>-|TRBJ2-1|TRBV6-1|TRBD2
TGTGCCAGCAGTACCGGGACTAGCGCTTACAATGAGCAGTTCTTC
CASSTGTSAYNEQFF
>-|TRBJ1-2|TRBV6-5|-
TGTGCCAGCACCTCAGGGCTCCGGGACTATGGCTACACCTTC
CASTSGLRDYGYTF
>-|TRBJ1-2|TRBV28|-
TGTGCCAGCAGTTCCCCGGGAGGCGTCCTCTATGGCTACACCTTC
CASSSPGGVLYGYTF
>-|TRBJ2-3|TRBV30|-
TGTGCCTGGAGTGAGAGAGATATGCAGTATTTT
CAWSERDMQYF
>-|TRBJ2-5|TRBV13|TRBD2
TGTGCCAGCAGCTTAGGACTAGCGGGAGTTACAGAGACCCAGTACTTC
CASSLGLAGVTETQYF
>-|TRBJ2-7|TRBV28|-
TGTGCCACCCAACTGACAGAAAAAAATACCTACGAGCAGTACTTC
CATQLTEKNTYEQYF
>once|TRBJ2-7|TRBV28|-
TGTGCCAGCAGTTTTATTTACGAGCAGTACTTC
CASSFIYEQYF
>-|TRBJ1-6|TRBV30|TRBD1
TGTGCCTGGAGGGTTCAGACAGGGAATAATTCCCCCCTCCACTTT
CAWRVQTGNNSPLHF
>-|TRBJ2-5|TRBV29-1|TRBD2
TGCAGCGTACGACTAGCGATCCAAGGGACCCAGTACTTC
CSVRLAIQGTQYF
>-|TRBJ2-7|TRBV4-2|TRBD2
TGTGCCAGCAGCCAAGCCGGGGACTACTCCTACGAGCAGTACTTC
CASSQAGDYSYEQYF
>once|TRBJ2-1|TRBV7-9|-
TGTGCCAGCAGCTCGCGACTAGGGAGTGAGCAGTTCTTC
CASSSRLGSEQFF
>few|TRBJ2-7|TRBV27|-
TGTGCCAGCAGTTTGGCAGGGCCCTACGAGCAGTACTTC
CASSLAGPYEQYF
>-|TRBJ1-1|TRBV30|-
TGTGCCTGGACGAGGGGAGGCACTGAAGCTTTCTTT
CAWTRGGTEAFF
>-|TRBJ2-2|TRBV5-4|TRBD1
TGTGCCAGCAGCTTCACAGGGGACACCGGGGAGCTGTTTTTT
CASSFTGDTGELFF
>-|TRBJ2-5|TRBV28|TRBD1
TGTGCCAGCAGTCAAGGGGGCGCCGAGACCCAGTACTTC
CASSQGGAETQYF
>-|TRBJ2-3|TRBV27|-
TGTGCCAGCAGTTTATATCTCGTTAGCACAGATACGCAGTATTTT
CASSLYLVSTDTQYF
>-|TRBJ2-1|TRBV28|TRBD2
TGTGCCAGCGCCTCTACGGGAGGCGAGCAGTTCTTC
CASASTGGEQFF
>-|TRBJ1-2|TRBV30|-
TGTGCCCATCAGGTGGGCAGATCTTATGGCTACACCTTC
CAHQVGRSYGYTF
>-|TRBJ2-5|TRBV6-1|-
TGTGCCAACACAGGGCCTTCTGGAGAGACCCAGTACTTC
CANTGPSGETQYF
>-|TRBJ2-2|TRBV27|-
TGTGCCAGCAGTTTCTCACTCCTCGCGAACACCGGGGAGCTGTTTTTT
CASSFSLLANTGELFF
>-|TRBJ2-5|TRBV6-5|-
TGTGCCAGCAGCGAGGAGAACGTCCGAGAGACCCAGTACTTC
CASSEENVRETQYF
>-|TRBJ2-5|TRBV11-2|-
TGTGCCAGCAGCTCCCCTGGCGGGGTCCGAGGGGAGACCCAGTACTTC
CASSSPGGVRGETQYF
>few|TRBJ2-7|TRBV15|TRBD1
TGTGCCACCAGCGCTCCCGGGACAGGGCGCTACGAGCAGTACTTC
CATSAPGTGRYEQYF
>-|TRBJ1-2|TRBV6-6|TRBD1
TGTGCCAGCAGTTACGGGACAGGGGGAGGCTACACCTTC
CASSYGTGGGYTF
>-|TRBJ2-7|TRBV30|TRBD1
TGTGCCTGGAGTTTAACCGGGACAGGGGACGACGAGCAGTACTTC
CAWSLTGTGDDEQYF
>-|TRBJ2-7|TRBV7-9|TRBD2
TGTGCCAGCAGCTTAAGGGCGGGAGTCTACGAGCAGTACTTC
CASSLRAGVYEQYF
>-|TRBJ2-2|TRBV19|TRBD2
TGTGCCAGTAGTCCAGCGGGGCTGGTCGGGGAGCTGTTTTTT
CASSPAGLVGELFF
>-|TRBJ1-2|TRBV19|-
TGTGCCAGTTCGGCGGCGGTCCACAGGGATGGCTACACCTTC
CASSAAVHRDGYTF
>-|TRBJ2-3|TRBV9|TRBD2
TGTGCCAGCAGCGTAGCTAGCGGGGCTAGCACAGATACGCAGTATTTT
CASSVASGASTDTQYF
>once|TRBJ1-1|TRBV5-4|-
TGTGCCAGCAGCTTAGACATATCGTACACTGAAGCTTTCTTT
CASSLDISYTEAFF